Each of the 2 T cell receptor beta chains below was sequenced from the same sample in a study of Graves' ophthalmopathy and Graves' hyperthyroidism. Using RNA transcripts, the TCR beta CDR3 regions were amplified. In the first round, RT-PCR was carried out with HTBI primers, and a multiplex PCR formed the second round. TCRdb reprocessed the multiplex PCR reads via MiXCR and lists one record per CDR3 protein. The data contain about 590,000 distinct CDR3 sequences, roughly 40% of them singletons. The specimen was peripheral blood or thyroid tissue (not recorded which). All receptors come from an adult man with Graves' hyperthyroidism.

This clonotype was observed many times. The CDR3 is CASSSPNPESNTEAFF. For the CDR3, the DNA is TGTGCCAGCAGCTCCCCTAATCCCGAATCCAACACTGAAGCTTTCTTT. The rearrangement links TRBV7-9 to TRBJ1-1; no reliable D call. This CDR3 comprises 16 residues. Germline V lookup: CDR1 SEHNR, CDR2 FQNEAQ (reference sequence). The germline V and J ends were trimmed by 4 bases and 2 bases, with 17 bases remaining between them.

The chain recombines TRBV2 with TRBJ2-5; 9 bases are shared with TRBD2. Judging by the DNA end, TRBJ2-1 fits better; the J call may be wrong. The CDR3 consists of 16 residues. From germline, CDR1 is SNHLY and CDR2 FYNNEI. The CDR3 loop is CASSQVGAGGDNEQFF. In nucleotides, the CDR3 is TGTGCCAGCAGCCAAGTCGGTGCGGGGGGGGACAATGAGCAGTTCTTC.